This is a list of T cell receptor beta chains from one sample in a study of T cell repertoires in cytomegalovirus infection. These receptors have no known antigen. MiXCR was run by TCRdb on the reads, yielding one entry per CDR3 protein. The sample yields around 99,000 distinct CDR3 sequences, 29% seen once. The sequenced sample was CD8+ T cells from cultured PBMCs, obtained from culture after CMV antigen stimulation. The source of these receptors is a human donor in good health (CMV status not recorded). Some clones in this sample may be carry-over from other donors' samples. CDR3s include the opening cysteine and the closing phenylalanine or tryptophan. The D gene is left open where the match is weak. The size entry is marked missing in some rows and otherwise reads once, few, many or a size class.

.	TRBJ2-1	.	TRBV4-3	TGCGCCAGCAGCCAAGTCCGAGGCGATGAGCAGTTCTTC	CASSQVRGDEQFF
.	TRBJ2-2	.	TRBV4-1	TGCGCCAGCAGCCAATGGGCGGGCACCGGGGAGCTGTTTTTT	CASSQWAGTGELFF
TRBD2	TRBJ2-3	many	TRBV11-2	TGTGCCAGCAGCTTAGTACCAGCGGGGGGATCAGATACGCAGTATTTT	CASSLVPAGGSDTQYF
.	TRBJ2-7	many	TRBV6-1	TGTGCCAGCAGAGACGGGGCGGGGGAGCAGTACTTC	CASRDGAGEQYF
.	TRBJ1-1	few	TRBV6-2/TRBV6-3	TGTGCCAGCAGTTACTCGATTCCGGAGATGAACACTGAAGCTTTCTTT	CASSYSIPEMNTEAFF
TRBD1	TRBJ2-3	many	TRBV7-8	TGTGCCAGCAGCCTGGGGGGACAGGGGGACACAGATACGCAGTATTTT	CASSLGGQGDTDTQYF
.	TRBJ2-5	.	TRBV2	TGTGCCAGCAGTGGTCACCGGGACTGGGAGACCCAGTACTTC	CASSGHRDWETQYF
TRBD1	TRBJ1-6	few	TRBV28	TGTGCCAGCAGTTCTACCGACAGGGCGCGGTCACCCCTCCACTTT	CASSSTDRARSPLHF
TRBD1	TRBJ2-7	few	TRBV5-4	TGTGCCAGCAGCCCGGGGACAGGCTCCTACGAGCAGTACTTC	CASSPGTGSYEQYF
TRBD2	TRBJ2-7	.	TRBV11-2	TGTGCCAGCAGCTTTCTAGCGGGGGAGAGCTCCTACGAGCAGTACTTC	CASSFLAGESSYEQYF
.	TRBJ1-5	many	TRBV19	TGTGCCAGTAGTTGGGCGGACAACAATCAGCCCCAGCATTTT	CASSWADNNQPQHF
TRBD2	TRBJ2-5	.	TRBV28	TGTGCCAGCAGTTCGGGGGGGGCGGAGACCCAGTACTTC	CASSSGGAETQYF
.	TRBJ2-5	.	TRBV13	TGTGCCAGCAGCTTAGGCCTGGGGGTGGAGACCCAGTACTTC	CASSLGLGVETQYF
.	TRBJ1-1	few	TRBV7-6	TGTGCCAGCAGCTTAGTGGGGCAGCCTGAAGCTTTCTTT	CASSLVGQPEAFF
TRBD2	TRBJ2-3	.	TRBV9	TGTGCCAGCAATTTGGCGGGGGAGGAAGATACGCAGTATTTT	CASNLAGEEDTQYF
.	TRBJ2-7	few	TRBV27	TGTGCCAGCAGTTTATTAGGCAGGGCCTACGAGCAGTACTTC	CASSLLGRAYEQYF
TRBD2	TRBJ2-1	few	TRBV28	TGTGCCAGCAGTTTCGTGATAGCGGGGGATGAGCAGTTCTTC	CASSFVIAGDEQFF
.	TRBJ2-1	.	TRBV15	TGTGCCACCAGCAGAGATCTATGGGGGGCTCACAATGAGCAGTTCTTC	CATSRDLWGAHNEQFF
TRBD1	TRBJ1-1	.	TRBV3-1	TGTGCCAGCAGCCAACCTGGCAGGGGACAGTCGAACACTGAAGCTTTCTTT	CASSQPGRGQSNTEAFF
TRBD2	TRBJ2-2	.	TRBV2	TGTGCCAGCAGTGAAGGACTAGCAGACCCGAACACCGGGGAGCTGTTTTTT	CASSEGLADPNTGELFF
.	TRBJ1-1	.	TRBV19	TGTGCCAGTAGTCATCCGCGGGGTAGGACTGAAGCTTTCTTT	CASSHPRGRTEAFF
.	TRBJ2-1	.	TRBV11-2	TGTTCCAGCAGTTTAACTGAAAATGAGCAGTTCTTC	CSSSLTENEQFF